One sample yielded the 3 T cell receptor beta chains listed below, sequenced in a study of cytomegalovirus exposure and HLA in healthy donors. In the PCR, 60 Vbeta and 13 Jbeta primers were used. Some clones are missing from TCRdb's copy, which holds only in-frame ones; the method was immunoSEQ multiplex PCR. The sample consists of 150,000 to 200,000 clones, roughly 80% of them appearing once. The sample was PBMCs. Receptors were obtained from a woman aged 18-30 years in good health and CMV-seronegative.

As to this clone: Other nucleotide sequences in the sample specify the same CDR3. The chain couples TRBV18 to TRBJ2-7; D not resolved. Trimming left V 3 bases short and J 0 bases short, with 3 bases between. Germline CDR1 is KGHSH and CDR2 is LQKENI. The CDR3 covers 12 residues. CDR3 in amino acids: CASSPSSYEQYF. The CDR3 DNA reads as TGTGCCAGCTCACCTAGCTCCTACGAGCAGTACTTC.

CDR3 residues: CASSHDRDQPQHF. The CDR3 DNA is TGTGCCAGCAGCCACGACAGGGATCAGCCCCAGCATTTT. The chain carries TRBV5-8 and TRBJ1-5; TRBD1 agrees at 7 bases. V lost 4 bases to trimming and J lost 5 bases; unmatched junction nucleotides: 3. CDR1 SGHTS and CDR2 YDEGEE come from the germline V gene. This CDR3 is 13 amino acids long.

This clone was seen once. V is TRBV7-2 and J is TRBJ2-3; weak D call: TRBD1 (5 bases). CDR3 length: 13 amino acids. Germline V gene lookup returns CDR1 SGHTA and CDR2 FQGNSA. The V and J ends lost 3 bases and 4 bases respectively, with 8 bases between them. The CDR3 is CASSFQGSDTQYF. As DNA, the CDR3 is TGTGCCAGCAGCTTTCAGGGCTCAGATACGCAGTATTTT.